This entry describes one T cell receptor beta chain. Its antigen is unidentified. The sample belongs to a study of T cells in localized non-small cell lung cancer. Measured with immunoSEQ multiplex PCR; TCRdb has only the in-frame clones, and not every one. This repertoire shows a few thousand clones, 45% to 55% found once; its top ten account for roughly 4.5%. Overall study findings and caveats: Appearance in adjacent lung was seen for a median around 60 of the top 100 tumor clones.

The TCR sequence derives from a woman aged 18 to 49 with stage I lung adenocarcinoma. Sequences were derived from lymph node tissue, sampled before any cancer treatment.

The CDR3 sequence: CASSFWQGPSYEQYF. The CDR3 bases are TGTGCCAGCAGTTTTTGGCAGGGGCCATCCTACGAGCAGTACTTC. This rearrangement joins TRBV28 to TRBJ2-7, with a tentative D call TRBD1 (6 bases). The V and J ends lost 3 bases and 1 base respectively, with 13 bases between them. Germline values: CDR1 MDHEN, CDR2 SYDVKM. The CDR3 totals 15 residues.